This T cell receptor (beta chain) was identified in a study of T cell responses to AZD1222 COVID-19 vaccine (dated by TCRdb to the early 2020s). General notes on the study: AZD1222 recipients whose second dose came at about 4 weeks and those whose second dose came at about 12 weeks were combined into one group, since spike-specific TCR depth and breadth did not differ between the two schedules. A total of 230 to 250 trial participants underwent TCR sequencing, of whom 200 to 220 received two doses of AZD1222 and roughly 25 received two doses of the MenACWY control vaccine. Enrollment into the trials was organized by age into subgroups of 18-55, 56-69 and 70-plus years, and those subgroups contained roughly 160, 29 and 62 TCR-sequenced participants, respectively.

V ends up 3 bases short and J 7 bases short, with an unmatched junction base count of 5. The CDR3 starts with the cysteine, ends with the phenylalanine, and has 13 residues. Only the CDR3 portion is preserved as DNA: 39 bases, with reading frame beginning at the first base. Looking up the germline V gene (reference sequence) yields CDR1 LNHDA and CDR2 SQIVND. The CDR3 regions of human TCRbeta chains were subjected to immunosequencing. Per the original workflow: Repertoire TCRs were checked for matches against a reference library of SARS-CoV-2-specific TCRs that had been generated using the MIRA antigen-specificity platform. Breadth was defined as the fraction of unique TCRs that were SARS-CoV-2-associated, and depth was defined as the fraction of total T cells that were SARS-CoV-2-associated. Using the MIRA data, each spike-specific TCR was assigned both to the spike region to which the TCR was reactive and to a CD4 or CD8 class. Log10-transformed breadth and depth values were compared by one-way ANOVA with Sidak's multiple comparisons tests. This immuneACCESS table, as held by TCRdb, lists in-frame sequences with V and J called but not all clones. Of the missing ones, under half trace to an unresolved V gene in checked studies; the others have no known cause. The V and J calls and clone size come from that table; D and trimming were worked out from the DNA. The sample contains fewer than 120,000 clones, approximately 90% of them found a single time. The ten largest clones represent 1.6% of the sample.

Findings and caveats that apply to the study as a whole: Conclusions about previously exposed vaccinees are limited because only 5 or 6 AZD1222 recipients were SARS-CoV-2 seropositive at baseline. The 56-69-year group was small, and its depth increase did not reach significance, likely because of low power. Participants were mostly white British and included more females than males, and it was suggested by the authors that clonal diversity may have been underestimated. After two AZD1222 doses, spike-specific TCR breadth and depth were significantly higher than at day 0 and than in MenACWY recipients. Reportedly, close to half of the unique spike-specific TCRs recognized epitopes lying outside the regions that are mutated in the B.1.351 and B.1.1.7 variants. Because no day 14 peak-response samples were available, the repertoires could be characterized only after the peak T cell response. The vaccine-associated CD4 TCRs covered the entire spike protein, and the dominant responses fell in regions 160-218 and 743-854.

About this clone itself: Its antigen is currently not known. Base qualities are not at hand, and no much larger clone is one base apart.

The time point label of this sample denotes: baseline before first vaccination. Samples from vaccinated people were obtained from the UK trials COV001 and COV002, which included a single-blind randomized controlled phase 2/3 trial of AZD1222 (ChAdOx1 nCoV-19) in healthy adults. For TCRbeta chain sequencing, PBMC samples were collected from trial participants at day 0 and at day 28 after the second dose. Recombination connected TRBV19 to TRBJ2-7, and TRBD2 matches 8 of the central bases. The source was peripheral blood, collected on day 0 of AZD1222 vaccination. This sequence was found in an adult in good health. The CDR3 loop reads CASSITSGREQYF. DNA sequence: TGTGCCAGTAGTATCACTAGCGGACGAGAGCAGTACTTC. The entire variable domain, with the stretches around the CDR3 drawn from the reference TRBV19 and TRBJ2-7 proteins, is DGGITQSPKYLFRKEGQNVTLSCEQNLNHDAMYWYRQDPGQGLRLIYYSQIVNDFQKGDIAEGYSVSREKKESFPLTVTSAQKNPTAFYLCASSITSGREQYFGPGTRLTVT.